These 16 T cell receptor beta chains originate from one sample sequenced in a study of blood T cell repertoires in COVID-19. Measured with immunoSEQ multiplex PCR; TCRdb has only the in-frame clones, and not every one. The top ten clones hold approximately 2% of a sample with 250,000 to 300,000 clones, under 90% of them seen once. Sequencing was done on a sample of PBMCs or T cells enriched from blood (not recorded which). The receptors were sampled from a woman aged 60-75 years who had recovered from COVID-19.

Concerning this clone itself: Sequence at one end of the junction differs from germline and may be a read error. The chain uses TRBV4-1 and TRBJ2-7; 7 bases align to TRBD2. Germline V CDR1 and CDR2: MGHRA, YSYEKL. This CDR3 has 18 residues. Written as DNA, the CDR3 is TGCGCCAGCAGCTGGCGGGGGTTCCCGGATCCCTTTCTCTACAAGCAGTACTTC. Translating gives CASSWRGFPDPFLYKQYF.

The genes are TRBV3-1 (or the pseudogene TRBV3-2) and TRBJ2-1, with D possibly being TRBD2 (6 bases). The V end was cut by 5 bases, the J end by 10 bases, with 12 bases between. CDR1 LGHDT and CDR2 YNNKEL come from the germline V gene (reference sequence). This CDR3 has 12 residues. In DNA, the CDR3 is TGTGCCAGCAGCTACCGTGGGGGGGAGCAGTTCTTC. Protein sequence: CASSYRGGEQFF.

The genes are TRBV5-6 and TRBJ1-6; tentative D call: TRBD1 (6 bases). Trimming stripped 0 bases from V and 12 bases from J, with 10 bases between. CDR1 and CDR2 (germline): SGHDT, YYEEEE. This CDR3 is built from 13 residues. CDR3 sequence reads: CASSLELRGPLHF. The CDR3 coding sequence is TGTGCCAGCAGCTTGGAACTCAGGGGACCCCTCCACTTT.

The rearrangement uses TRBV5-1 and TRBJ2-4; possible D gene TRBD2, 7 bases. CDR1 and CDR2 (germline): SGHRS, YFSETQ. V gave up 6 bases and J gave up 1 base, with 17 bases separating them. CDR3 length: 16 residues. CDR3 sequence: CASKDSGGLAKNIQYF. DNA for the CDR3: TGCGCCAGCAAAGATTCCGGGGGGCTTGCCAAAAACATTCAGTACTTC.

With regard to this clone: Additional DNA sequences in this sample encode the identical CDR3. The chain employs TRBV27 and TRBJ2-7, with D maybe TRBD1 (6 bases). CDR1 MNHEY and CDR2 SMNVEV come from the germline V gene (reference sequence). Deletions cut 5 bases from V and 4 bases from J, with 6 bases between. The CDR3 runs to 11 residues. The CDR3, as DNA: TGTGCCAGCAGTCAGGGGTACGAGCAGTACTTC. Protein sequence: CASSQGYEQYF.

The rearrangement joins TRBV7-9 to TRBJ1-2, with 8 bases fitting TRBD1. The junction had 8 bases not matched to a gene; V was cut back by 6 bases and J by 14 bases. The CDR3 loop spans 11 amino acids. From germline, CDR1 is SEHNR and CDR2 FQNEAQ (reference sequence). CDR3: CASRREQGATF. The CDR3, as DNA: TGTGCCAGCAGACGGGAGCAGGGGGCGACCTTC.

This chain connects TRBV4-1 to TRBJ1-3, with D perhaps matching TRBD1 (6 bases). The V end was cut by 4 bases, the J end by 4 bases, with 14 bases between. The CDR3 contains 15 residues. Germline CDR1 is MGHRA and CDR2 is YSYEKL. CDR3 DNA: TGCGCCAGCAGCCGCGCGACAGGAGCCGGAAACACCATATATTTT. Encoded protein: CASSRATGAGNTIYF.

In nucleotides, the CDR3 is TGTGCCACTGACAGCTCCTACGAGCAGTACTTC. Amino acids: CATDSSYEQYF. J is TRBJ2-7 and V is TRBV28; D is possibly TRBD1 (5 bases). Germline CDR1 and CDR2: MDHEN and SYDVKM. The CDR3 runs 11 residues. V lost 10 bases, J lost 0 bases, and 7 bases lay in between. Looking up the rest from reference TRBV28 and TRBJ2-7 gives the full variable domain: DVKVTQSSRYLVKRTGEKVFLECVQDMDHENMFWYRQDPGLGLRLIYFSYDVKMKEKGDIPEGYSVSREKKERFSLILESASTNQTSMYLCATDSSYEQYFGPGTRLTVT.

The chain has TRBV28 and TRBJ1-2, with TRBD1 matching over 7 bases. Germline V gives CDR1 MDHEN, CDR2 SYDVKM. This CDR3 region has 14 residues. V gave up 7 bases and J gave up 7 bases; unmatched junction bases: 12. The CDR3: CASTPGQFASGYTF. In DNA form, the CDR3 reads TGTGCCAGCACTCCGGGACAGTTTGCGTCTGGCTACACCTTC.

CDR3 bases: TGTGCCTGGGCAACGGAGTATGGCTACACCTTC. Protein: CAWATEYGYTF. The J gene is TRBJ1-2, the V gene TRBV30; D call uncertain. V was trimmed by 5 bases and J by 5 bases, leaving 9 bases between them. This CDR3 is 11 amino acids long. Per the germline V gene, CDR1 is GTSNPN and CDR2 is SVGIG (reference sequence).

This chain links TRBV5-1 with TRBJ2-3; D perhaps matches TRBD2 (5 bases). Looked up from germline, CDR1 is SGHRS and CDR2 is YFSETQ. V was trimmed by 0 bases and J by 6 bases, leaving 14 bases between them. This CDR3 region has 15 residues. As DNA, the CDR3 is TGCGCCAGCAGCTTGGGGCGGGCGGCCCGGGATACGCAGTATTTT. Encoded protein: CASSLGRAARDTQYF.

This clone was seen many times. The J gene is TRBJ2-3, the V gene TRBV18; 9 nucleotides align to TRBD2. The V and J ends lost 1 base and 6 bases, in that order; junction bases with no gene match: 5. Germline assignment: CDR1 KGHSH and CDR2 LQKENI. The CDR3 extends over 15 amino acids. The CDR3 region is CASSPQAGGLDTQYF. Written as DNA, the CDR3 is TGTGCCAGCTCACCACAGGCGGGGGGGCTGGATACGCAGTATTTT.

The chain carries TRBV27 and TRBJ1-1, with 8 bases fitting TRBD1. Germline lookup yields CDR1 MNHEY and CDR2 SMNVEV (reference sequence). This CDR3 is built from 16 residues. V lost 9 bases, J lost 3 bases, and 15 bases stayed unmatched. This CDR3 reads CASYDRGGFRDTEAFF. Here the CDR3 DNA reads TGTGCCAGTTATGACAGGGGTGGGTTCCGGGACACTGAAGCTTTCTTT.

In its sample, this clone was seen many times. Other DNA sequences in the sample encode the same CDR3. The V and J genes are TRBV6-5 and TRBJ1-1; a weak D match, TRBD1 (5 bases). CDR1 and CDR2 from the germline V gene are MNHEY and SVGAGI. Trimming stripped 0 bases from V and 1 base from J, with 6 bases between. This CDR3 has 14 residues. This chain's CDR3 is CASSYSGGNTEAFF. CDR3 DNA: TGTGCCAGCAGTTACTCGGGGGGGAACACTGAAGCTTTCTTT.

This rearrangement joins TRBV24-1 to TRBJ1-5; tentative D call: TRBD1 (6 bases). CDR3 length: 13 residues. Deletions cut 4 bases from V and 5 bases from J, with 8 bases between. CDR1 is KGHDR, CDR2 SFDVKD, per germline. CDR3 sequence (DNA): TGTGCCACCAGTGAACAGGGCGATCAGCCCCAGCATTTT. It encodes CATSEQGDQPQHF.

V usage is TRBV7-9 and J usage is TRBJ1-2; D is undetermined. This CDR3 has 15 residues. Germline assignment: CDR1 SEHNR and CDR2 FQNEAQ (reference sequence). Trimming removed 1 base at V and 2 bases at J, with 11 bases between. The CDR3 DNA follows: TGTGCCAGCAGCTTAGGGTTGGGAGAGAACTATGGCTACACCTTC. It is translated as CASSLGLGENYGYTF.